The 5 T cell receptor beta chains reported below all come from one sample, sequenced in a study of response to subunit inactivated influenza vaccine. TCRdb called the RT-PCR reads again in MiXCR, with one record for every CDR3 protein. This sample has roughly 500,000 distinct CDR3 sequences; 16% occur once, and the top ten carry 3% to 3.5%. The source material was CD4+ T cells sorted from PBMCs, sampled roughly 24 months after vaccination. These receptor sequences come from a man aged 50-75 years who received an inactivated influenza vaccine.

This sequence joins TRBV7-2 and TRBJ2-7; D may be TRBD2 (7 bases). Trimming took off 1 base at V and 7 bases at J, with 17 bases between the two ends. In germline, CDR1 is SGHTA, CDR2 FQGNSA. The CDR3 extends over 15 amino acids. CDR3 DNA: TGTGCCAGCAGCTTAGTGCTGGGGGGGGCCCGTGAGCAGTACTTC. It codes for CASSLVLGGAREQYF.

The chain combines TRBV6-1 with TRBJ2-5; 7 positions match TRBD1. CDR3 length: 14 residues. CDR1 MNHNS and CDR2 SASEGT come from the germline V gene. After removal of 6 bases from V and 4 bases from J, the junction contained 8 bases not matched to a gene. Here the CDR3 reads CASRRQGFRETQYF. The CDR3 bases are TGTGCCAGCAGACGACAGGGATTCCGAGAGACCCAGTACTTC.

The chain couples TRBV20-1 to TRBJ2-3, with 10 bases identical to TRBD2. V dropped 3 bases and J dropped 0; count of bases not matched to a gene: 6. This CDR3 has 16 residues. Germline CDR1 is DFQATT and CDR2 is SNEGSKA (reference sequence). The CDR3 here is CSARDGLADSTDTQYF. CDR3 coding DNA: TGCAGTGCTAGGGACGGACTAGCGGATAGCACAGATACGCAGTATTTT.

This clonotype showed up just a few times. V usage is TRBV27 and J usage is TRBJ1-6; D not certain. Germline CDR1 is MNHEY and CDR2 is SMNVEV (reference sequence). The CDR3 totals 15 residues. Trimming took 5 bases from V and 9 from J, leaving 17 bases between them. The CDR3, as DNA: TGTGCCAGCAGTCCCTCAACCGGAGGTTCTTCACCCCTCCACTTT. Its translation is CASSPSTGGSSPLHF.

J is TRBJ2-6 and V is TRBV4-3, with no clear D. CDR3 length: 19 amino acids. The germline V gene has CDR1 LGHNA and CDR2 YSLEER. V lost 0 bases, J lost 0 bases, and 15 bases lay in between. The CDR3 region is CASSQELIGTSSGANVLTF. The CDR3 coding sequence is TGCGCCAGCAGCCAAGAGTTGATAGGCACCAGCTCTGGGGCCAACGTCCTGACTTTC.